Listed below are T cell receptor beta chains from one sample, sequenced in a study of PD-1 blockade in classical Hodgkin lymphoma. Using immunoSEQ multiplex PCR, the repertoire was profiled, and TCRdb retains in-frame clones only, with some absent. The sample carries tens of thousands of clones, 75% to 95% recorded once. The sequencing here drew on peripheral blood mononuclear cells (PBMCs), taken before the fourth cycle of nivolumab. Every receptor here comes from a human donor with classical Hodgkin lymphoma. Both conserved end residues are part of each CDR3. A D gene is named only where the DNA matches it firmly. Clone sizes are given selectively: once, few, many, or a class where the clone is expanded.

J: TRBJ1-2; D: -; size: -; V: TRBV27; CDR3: CATYFGVHGYTF; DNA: TGTGCCACCTACTTCGGGGTCCATGGCTACACCTTC
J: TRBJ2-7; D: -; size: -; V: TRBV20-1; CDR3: CSAPNDYEQYF; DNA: TGCAGTGCCCCAAACGATTACGAGCAGTACTTC
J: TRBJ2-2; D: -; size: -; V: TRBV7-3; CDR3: CASSVDTGELFF; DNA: TGTGCCAGCAGCGTTGACACCGGGGAGCTGTTTTTT
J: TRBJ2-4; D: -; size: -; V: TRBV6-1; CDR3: CASLRKGGRRNIQYF; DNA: TGTGCCAGCCTCCGAAAGGGAGGCAGACGGAACATTCAGTACTTC
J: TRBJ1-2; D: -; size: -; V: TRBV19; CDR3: CASRGSEGRSYGYTF; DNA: TGTGCCAGTAGGGGTAGTGAGGGGCGAAGCTATGGCTACACCTTC
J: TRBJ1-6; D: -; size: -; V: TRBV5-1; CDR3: CASSLVSGPQGIYPLHF; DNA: TGCGCCAGCAGCTTGGTGTCGGGTCCCCAGGGAATTTATCCCCTCCACTTT
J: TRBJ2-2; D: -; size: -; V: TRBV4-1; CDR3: CASTHQGSAGELFF; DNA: TGCGCCAGCACCCACCAGGGTTCGGCCGGGGAGCTGTTTTTT
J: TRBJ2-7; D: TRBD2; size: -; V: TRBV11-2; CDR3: CASSSAGGTGEQYF; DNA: TGTGCCAGCAGCTCGGCGGGGGGAACGGGGGAGCAGTACTTC
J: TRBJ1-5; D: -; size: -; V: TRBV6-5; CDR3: CASSSPGNQQPQHF; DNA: TGTGCCAGCAGTTCACCAGGGAACCAACAGCCCCAGCATTTT
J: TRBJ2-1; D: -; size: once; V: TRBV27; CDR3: CASSLGSDYNEQFF; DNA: TGTGCCAGCAGTTTGGGCTCAGACTACAATGAGCAGTTCTTC
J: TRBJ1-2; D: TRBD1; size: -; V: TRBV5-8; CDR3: CASSLAGTGAGYTF; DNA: TGTGCCAGCAGCTTGGCAGGGACAGGGGCTGGCTACACCTTC
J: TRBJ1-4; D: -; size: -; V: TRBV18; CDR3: CASSQNSGSLFATNEKLFF; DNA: TGTGCCAGCTCGCAGAATTCGGGGTCCCTTTTTGCAACTAATGAAAAACTGTTTTTT
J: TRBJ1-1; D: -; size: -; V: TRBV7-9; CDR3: CASTPGNTEAFF; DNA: TGTGCCAGCACTCCAGGGAACACTGAAGCTTTCTTT
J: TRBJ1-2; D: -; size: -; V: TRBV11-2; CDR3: CASSPRTRDVYGYTF; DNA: TGTGCCAGCAGCCCCCGGACCCGAGACGTCTATGGCTACACCTTC
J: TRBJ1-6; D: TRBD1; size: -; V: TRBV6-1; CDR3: CASSEAPAGTVYNSPLHF; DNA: TGTGCCAGCAGTGAAGCGCCGGCCGGGACAGTCTATAATTCACCCCTCCACTTT
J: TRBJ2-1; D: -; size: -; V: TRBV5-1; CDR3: CASSLAGAGYNEQFF; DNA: TGCGCCAGCAGCTTGGCAGGGGCGGGGTACAATGAGCAGTTCTTC
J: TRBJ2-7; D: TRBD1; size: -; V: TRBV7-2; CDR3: CASKRTGHIYEQYF; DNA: TGTGCCAGCAAACGGACAGGGCACATCTACGAGCAGTACTTC
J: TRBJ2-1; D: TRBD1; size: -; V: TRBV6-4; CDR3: CASSIGTGPYNEQFF; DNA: TGTGCCAGCAGCATCGGGACAGGGCCTTACAATGAGCAGTTCTTC
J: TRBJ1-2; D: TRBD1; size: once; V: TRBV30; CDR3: CAWSWTGQDGGYTF; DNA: TGTGCCTGGAGTTGGACAGGCCAGGACGGTGGCTACACCTTC
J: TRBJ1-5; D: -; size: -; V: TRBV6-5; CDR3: CASSSSAGQPQHF; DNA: TGTGCCAGCAGTAGCTCGGCGGGGCAGCCCCAGCATTTT
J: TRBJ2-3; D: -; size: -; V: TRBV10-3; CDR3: CAISLDRPDTQYF; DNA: TGTGCCATCAGTTTGGACAGACCAGATACGCAGTATTTT
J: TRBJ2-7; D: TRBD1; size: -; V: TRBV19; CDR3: CASGQGSYEQYF; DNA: TGTGCCAGCGGACAGGGTAGCTACGAGCAGTACTTC
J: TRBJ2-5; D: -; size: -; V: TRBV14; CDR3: CASRGYFQETQYF; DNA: TGTGCCAGCCGCGGCTATTTCCAAGAGACCCAGTACTTC
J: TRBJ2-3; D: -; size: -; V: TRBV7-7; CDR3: CASSLGVTDTQYF; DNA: TGTGCTAGCAGCTTGGGCGTCACAGATACGCAGTATTTT
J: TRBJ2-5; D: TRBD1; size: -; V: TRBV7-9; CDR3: CASSLGTGRETQYF; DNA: TGTGCCAGCAGCCTCGGGACAGGGAGGGAGACCCAGTACTTC
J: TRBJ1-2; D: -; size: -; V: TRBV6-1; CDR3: CASREDRNYGYTF; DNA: TGTGCCAGCAGGGAAGACAGGAACTATGGCTACACCTTC
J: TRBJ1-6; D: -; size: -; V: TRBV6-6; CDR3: CASSYSNLNSPLHF; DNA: TGTGCCAGCAGTTACTCGAACCTCAATTCACCCCTCCACTTT
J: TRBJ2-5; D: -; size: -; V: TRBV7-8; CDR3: CASSLDAGPETQYF; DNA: TGTGCCAGCAGCTTAGACGCCGGTCCAGAGACCCAGTACTTC
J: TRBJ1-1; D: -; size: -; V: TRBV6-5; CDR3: CASSPDGDTEAFF; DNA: TGTGCCAGCAGCCCCGACGGGGACACTGAAGCTTTCTTT
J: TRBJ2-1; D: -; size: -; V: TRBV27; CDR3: CASSFGTSYNEQFF; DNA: TGTGCCAGCAGTTTTGGCACTTCCTACAATGAGCAGTTCTTC
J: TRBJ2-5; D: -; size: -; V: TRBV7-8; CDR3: CASSSVQETQYF; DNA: TGTGCCAGCAGCTCTGTACAAGAGACCCAGTACTTC
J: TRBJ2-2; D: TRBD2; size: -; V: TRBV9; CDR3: CASSPSGGAIRELFF; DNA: TGTGCCAGCAGCCCAAGCGGGGGGGCCATAAGGGAGCTGTTTTTT
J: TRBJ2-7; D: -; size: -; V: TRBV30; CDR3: CAWSETEYEQYF; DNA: TGTGCCTGGAGTGAAACGGAATACGAGCAGTACTTC
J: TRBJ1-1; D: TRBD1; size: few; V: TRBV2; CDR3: CASSRETGYTEAFF; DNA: TGTGCCAGCAGTCGGGAGACAGGGTACACTGAAGCTTTCTTT
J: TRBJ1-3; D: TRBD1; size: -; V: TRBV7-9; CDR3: CASSPRDSGNTIYF; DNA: TGTGCCAGCAGCCCCCGGGACAGTGGAAACACCATATATTTT
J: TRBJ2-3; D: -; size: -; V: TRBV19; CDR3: CASSSRDTQYF; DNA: TGTGCCAGTAGTTCACGAGATACGCAGTATTTT
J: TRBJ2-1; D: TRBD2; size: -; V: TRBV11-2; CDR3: CASSLGLANEQFF; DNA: TGTGCCAGCAGCTTGGGACTAGCCAATGAGCAGTTCTTC
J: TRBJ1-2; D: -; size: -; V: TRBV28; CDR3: CASSLQGEGYTF; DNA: TGTGCCAGCAGTCTCCAGGGAGAGGGCTACACCTTC
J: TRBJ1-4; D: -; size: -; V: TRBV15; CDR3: CATSRGTLGEKLFF; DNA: TGTGCCACCAGCAGAGGGACCCTTGGCGAAAAACTGTTTTTT
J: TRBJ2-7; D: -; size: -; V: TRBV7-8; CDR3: CASSGRAPSSSYEQYF; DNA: TGTGCCAGCAGCGGCAGGGCCCCTAGTAGCTCCTACGAGCAGTACTTC
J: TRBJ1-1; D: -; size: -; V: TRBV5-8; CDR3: CASSLEWPTAEAFF; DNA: TGTGCCAGCAGCTTGGAATGGCCAACCGCTGAAGCTTTCTTT
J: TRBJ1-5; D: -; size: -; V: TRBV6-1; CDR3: CASEWGEQPQHF; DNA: TGTGCCAGCGAATGGGGGGAACAGCCCCAGCATTTT
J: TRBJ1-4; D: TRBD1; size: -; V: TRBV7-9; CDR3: CASRGTGGEKLFF; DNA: TGTGCCAGCAGGGGGACAGGTGGTGAAAAACTGTTTTTT
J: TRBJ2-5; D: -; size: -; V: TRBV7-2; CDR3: CASSLRVTQYF; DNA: TGTGCCAGCAGCTTGAGGGTGACCCAGTACTTC
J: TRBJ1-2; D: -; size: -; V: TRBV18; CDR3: CASSPSHRDGGYTF; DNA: TGTGCCAGCTCCCCCAGCCACAGGGATGGGGGCTACACCTTC
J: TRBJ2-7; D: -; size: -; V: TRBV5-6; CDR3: CASSIPPGRGYEQYF; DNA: TGTGCCAGCAGCATACCCCCGGGCAGGGGCTACGAGCAGTACTTC